Listed below are T cell receptor beta chains from one sample, sequenced in a study of blood T cell repertoires in COVID-19. The table came from immunoSEQ multiplex PCR; TCRdb's copy has only in-frame clones and leaves some out. The sample lists about 61,000 clones, 65% to 85% occurring once. The sequencing sample was made of peripheral blood. All receptors come from an elderly man with active or convalescent COVID-19. The CDR3 runs from the conserved cysteine through the conserved F or W. The order of the fields is J gene, D gene, V gene, clone size, CDR3 DNA, CDR3 protein. The D gene is left open where the match is weak. Clone size, where shown, is once, few, many, or a class for clones that have expanded.

j_gene: TRBJ2-3
d_gene: TRBD2
v_gene: TRBV5-1
abundance: .
CDR3nt: TGCGCCAGCAGCTCCCCCATTAGCGGGGGGGCGAGAGATACGCAGTATTTT
CDR3aa: CASSSPISGGARDTQYF

j_gene: TRBJ2-7
d_gene: .
v_gene: TRBV4-1
abundance: few
CDR3nt: TGCGCCAGCAGCCAAGTGTCAGCCTACGAGCAGTACTTC
CDR3aa: CASSQVSAYEQYF

j_gene: TRBJ2-3
d_gene: TRBD2
v_gene: TRBV27
abundance: few
CDR3nt: TGTGCCAGCAGTTTACTCGCGGGAGTGGGTGATACGCAGTATTTT
CDR3aa: CASSLLAGVGDTQYF

j_gene: TRBJ2-7
d_gene: .
v_gene: TRBV5-1
abundance: .
CDR3nt: TGCGCCAGCAGCTTGGTAGGGGCCAGCTACGAGCAGTACTTC
CDR3aa: CASSLVGASYEQYF

j_gene: TRBJ1-4
d_gene: .
v_gene: TRBV29-1
abundance: .
CDR3nt: TGCAGCGTTGTCTGGGGGCAGAATGAAAAACTGTTTTTT
CDR3aa: CSVVWGQNEKLFF

j_gene: TRBJ2-7
d_gene: .
v_gene: TRBV5-6
abundance: few
CDR3nt: TGTGCCAGCAGCTTGTCGGCCGGGAGCTCCTACGAGCAGTACTTC
CDR3aa: CASSLSAGSSYEQYF

j_gene: TRBJ2-7
d_gene: .
v_gene: TRBV28
abundance: few
CDR3nt: TGTGCCAGCAGCTTCGACAGTTCAAGGGGGCAGTACTTC
CDR3aa: CASSFDSSRGQYF

j_gene: TRBJ2-7
d_gene: .
v_gene: TRBV18
abundance: .
CDR3nt: TGTGCCAGCTCACCCGGGACAGCGGGCGAGCAGTACTTC
CDR3aa: CASSPGTAGEQYF

j_gene: TRBJ1-4
d_gene: .
v_gene: TRBV19
abundance: .
CDR3nt: TGTGCCAGTAGCTCCAGGGATGAAAAACTGTTTTTT
CDR3aa: CASSSRDEKLFF

j_gene: TRBJ2-4
d_gene: TRBD1
v_gene: TRBV4-1
abundance: .
CDR3nt: TGCGCCAGCAGCCAACCGGGACAGGGTCGGAAAAACATTCAGTACTTC
CDR3aa: CASSQPGQGRKNIQYF

j_gene: TRBJ2-3
d_gene: .
v_gene: TRBV19
abundance: .
CDR3nt: TGTGCCAGTCGGGTCGAGGCTAGCACAGATACGCAGTATTTT
CDR3aa: CASRVEASTDTQYF

j_gene: TRBJ2-7
d_gene: .
v_gene: TRBV5-1
abundance: .
CDR3nt: TGCGCGAGCACAAGGGAGCCGGGGGTTATCTACGAGCAGTACTTC
CDR3aa: CASTREPGVIYEQYF

j_gene: TRBJ1-5
d_gene: .
v_gene: TRBV18
abundance: .
CDR3nt: TGTGCCAGCTCACTAAAAGGTCGGACGCGGGGTAGCAATCAGCCCCAGCATTTT
CDR3aa: CASSLKGRTRGSNQPQHF

j_gene: TRBJ2-5
d_gene: TRBD2
v_gene: TRBV2
abundance: .
CDR3nt: TGTGCCAGCCAAAACTGGGGACTAGCCTCAGAGACCCAGTACTTC
CDR3aa: CASQNWGLASETQYF

j_gene: TRBJ1-2
d_gene: .
v_gene: TRBV3-1/TRBV3-2
abundance: .
CDR3nt: TGTGCCAGCAGCCAAGATTACAGGGAAGATGGCTACACCTTC
CDR3aa: CASSQDYREDGYTF

j_gene: TRBJ2-2
d_gene: .
v_gene: TRBV9
abundance: .
CDR3nt: TGTGCCAGCAGCGTTACAAGGGGGTCTGGCACCGGGGAGCTGTTTTTT
CDR3aa: CASSVTRGSGTGELFF

j_gene: TRBJ2-3
d_gene: TRBD2
v_gene: TRBV29-1
abundance: few
CDR3nt: TGCAGCGTTGAAGCGGGGACTAGCAGGGCAGATACGCAGTATTTT
CDR3aa: CSVEAGTSRADTQYF

j_gene: TRBJ2-1
d_gene: TRBD1
v_gene: TRBV11-2
abundance: .
CDR3nt: TGTGCCAGCAGCCCGTCCCGGGACAGGGGCAATGAGCAGTTCTTC
CDR3aa: CASSPSRDRGNEQFF

j_gene: TRBJ1-3
d_gene: TRBD1
v_gene: TRBV9
abundance: .
CDR3nt: TGTGCCAGCAGCGGACGAGGACAGGGCAAATATACTTACTCTGGAAACACCATATATTTT
CDR3aa: CASSGRGQGKYTYSGNTIYF

j_gene: TRBJ2-2
d_gene: .
v_gene: TRBV11-3
abundance: .
CDR3nt: TGTGCCAGCAGCTCAATAGTTGCCGGGGAGCTGTTTTTT
CDR3aa: CASSSIVAGELFF

j_gene: TRBJ2-2
d_gene: TRBD1
v_gene: TRBV23-1
abundance: .
CDR3nt: TGCGCCAGCAGTCAATCGACAGGGGGAGACACCGGGGAGCTGTTTTTT
CDR3aa: CASSQSTGGDTGELFF

j_gene: TRBJ1-2
d_gene: .
v_gene: TRBV14
abundance: .
CDR3nt: TGTGCCAGCAGCCAAGAGACGGGAGGCTATGGCTACACCTTC
CDR3aa: CASSQETGGYGYTF

j_gene: TRBJ1-6
d_gene: .
v_gene: TRBV2
abundance: .
CDR3nt: TGTGCCAGCAGTCCCCGGGTCGGGGGAATTTCACCCCTCCACTTT
CDR3aa: CASSPRVGGISPLHF

j_gene: TRBJ1-1
d_gene: .
v_gene: TRBV10-3
abundance: .
CDR3nt: TGTGCCATCAGTGAGTCTGGCCTGAACACTGAAGCTTTCTTT
CDR3aa: CAISESGLNTEAFF

j_gene: TRBJ2-2
d_gene: .
v_gene: TRBV15
abundance: few
CDR3nt: TGTGCCACCAGCAGAGATCGAGGGCGCGCGAACACCGGGGAGCTGTTTTTT
CDR3aa: CATSRDRGRANTGELFF

j_gene: TRBJ2-5
d_gene: TRBD1
v_gene: TRBV6-5
abundance: .
CDR3nt: TGTGCCAGCAGTTACACCCGGGACAGACAAGAGACCCAGTACTTC
CDR3aa: CASSYTRDRQETQYF

j_gene: TRBJ1-3
d_gene: .
v_gene: TRBV7-2
abundance: .
CDR3nt: TGTGCCAGCAGCTTACAAGAGGGGGGGCTTGTGGGAAACACCATATATTTT
CDR3aa: CASSLQEGGLVGNTIYF

j_gene: TRBJ1-2
d_gene: .
v_gene: TRBV7-9
abundance: .
CDR3nt: TGTGCCAGCAGCTTAGGATCAGGCAACTATGGCTACACCTTC
CDR3aa: CASSLGSGNYGYTF

j_gene: TRBJ2-3
d_gene: TRBD2
v_gene: TRBV18
abundance: once
CDR3nt: TGTGCCAGCTCACCACTTAGCGGGAGGACTACAGATACGCAGTATTTT
CDR3aa: CASSPLSGRTTDTQYF

j_gene: TRBJ2-2
d_gene: TRBD1
v_gene: TRBV5-5
abundance: once
CDR3nt: TGTGCCAGCAGCCTGGCCGGGACAGCGAACACCGGGGAGCTGTTTTTT
CDR3aa: CASSLAGTANTGELFF

j_gene: TRBJ1-2
d_gene: TRBD1
v_gene: TRBV7-2
abundance: .
CDR3nt: TGTGCCAGCAGCCTCCGGGACAGGGGCCTGAGGGATGGCTACACCTTC
CDR3aa: CASSLRDRGLRDGYTF